These 16 T cell receptor beta chains originate from one sample sequenced in a study of blood T cells in healthy people across ages. A J-beta primer mix and a sample-barcoded 5' primer were used in a second PCR of roughly 6 to 11 cycles. MiXCR, applied by TCRdb to the 5' RACE reads, yields one record per CDR3 protein. The sample comprises about 1,500,000 distinct CDR3 sequences, 25% to 30% of which are singletons, and around 7.7% rests with the top ten. Specimen: blood. The receptors originated from a woman in her twenties or thirties in good health.

This clonotype was counted only a few times. The chain uses TRBV12-5 and TRBJ2-3; 11 positions match TRBD1. The CDR3 contains 18 residues. The trim removed 2 bases at V and 2 bases at J, leaving 9 bases unmatched. Germline values: CDR1 LGHNT, CDR2 FRNRAP. Written as DNA, the CDR3 is TGTGCTAGTGGTTTGTACTTAGGACAGGGGGCAACCACAGATACGCAGTATTTT. Translated: CASGLYLGQGATTDTQYF. The complete variable domain, with remaining parts taken from reference TRBV12-5 and TRBJ2-3, reads DARVTQTPRHKVTEMGQEVTMRCQPILGHNTVFWYRQTMMQGLELLAYFRNRAPLDDSGMPKDRFSAEMPDATLATLKIQPSEPRDSAVYFCASGLYLGQGATTDTQYFGPGTRLTVL.

V usage is TRBV5-1 and J usage is TRBJ2-5; 15 bases match TRBD2. V shed 4 bases and J 11 bases; nucleotides not matched to a gene: 9. The CDR3 has 15 residues. CDR1 is SGHRS, CDR2 YFSETQ, per germline. The CDR3 bases are TGCGCCAGCAGCAGGACTAGCGGGAGGGCCGCGGAGCAGTACTTC. Encoded protein: CASSRTSGRAAEQYF.

Note on this clonotype: This sequence may be a read error, since a much larger clone differs from it by one base. As DNA, the CDR3 is TGCGCCTGCAGCCAAGAATCCCCGTTAGCCAAAAACATTCAGTACTTC. It is translated as CACSQESPLAKNIQYF. The chain is built from TRBV4-3 and TRBJ2-4; D call uncertain. Germline V CDR1 and CDR2: LGHNA, YSLEER. The CDR3 has 16 amino acids.

This clonotype was observed many times. This chain uses TRBV4-3 with TRBJ2-1, with 8 nucleotides matching TRBD2. Germline CDR1 reads LGHNA; CDR2 reads YSLEER. With 3 bases clipped from V and 12 bases from J, the junction kept 7 bases outside the gene matches. This CDR3 is built from 13 residues. CDR3 in amino acids: CASSQGRLARQFF. The CDR3 DNA is TGCGCCAGCAGCCAGGGCCGACTAGCGAGGCAGTTCTTC.

This clonotype was seen a few times. CDR3 in amino acids: CASSEGERGGQFF. CDR3 sequence (DNA): TGTGCCAGCAGTGAAGGGGAGCGGGGGGGGCAGTTCTTC. V gene TRBV2 combines with J gene TRBJ2-1; 10 positions agree with TRBD2. CDR3 length: 13 amino acids. V lost 1 base, J lost 12 bases, and 3 bases stayed unmatched. CDR1 and CDR2 from the germline V gene are SNHLY and FYNNEI. Using reference TRBV2 and TRBJ2-1 for the parts outside the CDR3, the full variable domain is EPEVTQTPSHQVTQMGQEVILRCVPISNHLYFYWYRQILGQKVEFLVSFYNNEISEKSEIFDDQFSVERPDGSNFTLKIRSTKLEDSAMYFCASSEGERGGQFFGPGTRLTVL.

At least ten counts were recorded for this clonotype. This chain links TRBV10-3 with TRBJ2-1; D is unclear. This CDR3 contains 12 residues. V lost 6 bases and J lost 6, with 9 bases in between. Germline values: CDR1 ENHRY, CDR2 SYGVKD. CDR3 nucleotides: TGTGCCATCAGCCGAACGGTCAATGAGCAGTTCTTC. Amino acids: CAISRTVNEQFF.

The chain combines TRBV7-9 with TRBJ2-5; 8 bases fit TRBD1. The CDR3 length is 15 residues. Germline loops: CDR1 SEHNR, CDR2 FQNEAQ (reference sequence). J gave up 11 bases and V 5 bases, and 16 bases lay outside the gene matches. The DNA for the CDR3 is TGTGCCAGCAGCCCCCTCCGACAGGGGAACAATGAGCAGTACTTC. This sequence encodes CASSPLRQGNNEQYF.

This chain connects TRBV6-6 to TRBJ1-1, with D possibly TRBD1 on 6 matching bases. V was shortened by 5 bases and J by 5 bases, with 21 bases between the two germline ends. In germline, CDR1 is MNHNY, CDR2 SVGAGI (reference sequence). This CDR3 is built from 16 residues. Written as DNA, the CDR3 is TGTGCCAGCAGTGAGATGCCGGGGGGCCCGGGGACTGAAGCTTTCTTT. Its protein product is CASSEMPGGPGTEAFF.

This clonotype has a handful of counts. The chain employs TRBV9 and TRBJ2-1; 9 nucleotides agree with TRBD2. V shed 0 bases, J shed 8 bases, and the junction held 9 bases outside the gene matches. CDR1 is SGDLS and CDR2 is YYNGEE in the germline V gene. CDR3 length: 16 residues. The CDR3 DNA is TGTGCCAGCAGCGTAGAATTGGCGGGGGGGCGGGATGAGCAGTTCTTC. The encoded protein is CASSVELAGGRDEQFF.

This clonotype showed up just a few times. The chain links TRBV7-2 to TRBJ2-2; possibly TRBD2 for D (5 bases). Germline-derived CDR1 and CDR2 are SGHTA and FQGNSA. Trimming shortened V by 4 bases and J by 2 bases, and 14 bases separated the two germline ends. The CDR3 covers 16 residues. In nucleotides, the CDR3 is TGTGCCAGCAGCTCTTCGTCACCGGGAAACACCGGGGAGCTGTTTTTT. The encoded protein is CASSSSSPGNTGELFF.

Details on this clonotype: It may be a read error: a sequence one base away is much more abundant. The rearrangement links TRBV6-5 to TRBJ2-7, with a possible D match to TRBD2 (5 bases). Germline V lookup: CDR1 MNHEY, CDR2 SVGAGI. This CDR3 comprises 14 residues. The CDR3, as DNA: TGTGCCAGCAGGTACTCGACCGGGATGGTCGGGCAGTACTTC. It specifies CASRYSTGMVGQYF.

This clonotype was seen a few times. The chain carries TRBV5-5 and TRBJ1-6, with TRBD1 matching over 7 bases. The germline V gene encodes CDR1 SGHKS and CDR2 YYEKEE (reference sequence). CDR3 length: 16 residues. V shed 0 bases, J shed 10 bases, and the junction held 10 bases outside the gene matches. As DNA, the CDR3 is TGTGCCAGCAGCTTGGCCTGGAAGACAGGGTCCTCACCCCTCCACTTT. As protein: CASSLAWKTGSSPLHF.

This clonotype was recorded a few times. The chain is built from TRBV2 and TRBJ2-2; D gene uncertain. V lost 7 bases and J lost 3, with 6 bases in between. CDR1 and CDR2 from the germline V gene are SNHLY and FYNNEI. This CDR3 has 12 amino acids. The CDR3 region is CASIWDTGELFF. The CDR3 region has the DNA TGTGCCAGCATTTGGGACACCGGGGAGCTGTTTTTT.

This clonotype was seen only a few times. V is TRBV6-2 or TRBV6-3 and J is TRBJ2-1, with a weak D call TRBD1 (5 bases). Germline loops: CDR1 MNHEY, CDR2 SVGEGT. Trimming stripped 2 bases from V and 3 bases from J, with 17 bases between. This CDR3 is built from 17 residues. CDR3 sequence: CASSYVAGQVDYNEQFF. CDR3 bases: TGTGCCAGCAGTTACGTGGCAGGGCAGGTGGACTACAATGAGCAGTTCTTC.

In its sample, this clonotype was seen a few times. CDR3 nucleotide sequence: TGCGCCAGCAGCTCTGGGGCCGGGACAGAAGATTCACCCCTCCACTTT. As protein: CASSSGAGTEDSPLHF. The chain carries TRBV5-1 and TRBJ1-6, with TRBD1 matching 7 bases. After removal of 3 bases from V and 8 bases from J, the junction contained 11 bases not matched to a gene. The CDR3 totals 16 residues. Per germline, CDR1 SGHRS and CDR2 YFSETQ.

This clonotype has only a few counts. The genes are TRBV4-3 and TRBJ2-5, with 10 bases fitting TRBD1. The CDR3 sequence is 15 residues long. V shed 5 bases, J shed 3 bases, and the junction held 6 bases outside the gene matches. Germline CDR1 is LGHNA and CDR2 is YSLEER. This chain's CDR3 is CASSAQGTGEETQYF. CDR3 coding DNA: TGCGCCAGCAGCGCTCAGGGGACAGGGGAAGAGACCCAGTACTTC.